This T cell receptor (beta chain) is drawn from a study of shared clonotypes between healthy human individuals. Sequenced by immunoSEQ multiplex PCR; TCRdb stores in-frame clones only, minus some. Here the sample spans 100,000 to 120,000 clones, 68% being singletons. Unmatched junction bases numbered 9, after V lost 5 bases and J lost 4 bases. Germline CDR1 reads LNHDA; CDR2 reads SQIVND (reference sequence). This CDR3 region has 15 residues. The chain is built from TRBV19 and TRBJ1-1; 8 positions match TRBD1. The sequence was collected from a woman in her 30s in good health. Sequencing input: memory CD8+ T cells sorted from blood. The subset was: CD45RO+ cells pooled with CCR7-negative TemRA cells. CDR3 protein: CASSVGQGDSTEAFF. CDR3 DNA: TGTGCCAGTAGTGTCGGACAGGGCGACTCCACTGAAGCTTTCTTT. Variable domain in full (rest from reference TRBV19 and TRBJ1-1): DGGITQSPKYLFRKEGQNVTLSCEQNLNHDAMYWYRQDPGQGLRLIYYSQIVNDFQKGDIAEGYSVSREKKESFPLTVTSAQKNPTAFYLCASSVGQGDSTEAFFGQGTRLTVV.